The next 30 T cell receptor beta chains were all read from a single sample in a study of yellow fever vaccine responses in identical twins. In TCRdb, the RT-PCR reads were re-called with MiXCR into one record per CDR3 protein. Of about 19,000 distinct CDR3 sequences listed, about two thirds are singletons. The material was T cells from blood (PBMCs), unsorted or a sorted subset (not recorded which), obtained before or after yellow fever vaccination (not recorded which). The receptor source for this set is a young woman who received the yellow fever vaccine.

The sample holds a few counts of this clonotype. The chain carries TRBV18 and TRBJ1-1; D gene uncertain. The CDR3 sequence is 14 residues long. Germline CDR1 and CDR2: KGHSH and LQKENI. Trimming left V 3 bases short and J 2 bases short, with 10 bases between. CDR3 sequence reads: CASSPRLGNTEAFF. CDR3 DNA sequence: TGTGCCAGCTCACCGAGGCTGGGAAACACTGAAGCTTTCTTT.

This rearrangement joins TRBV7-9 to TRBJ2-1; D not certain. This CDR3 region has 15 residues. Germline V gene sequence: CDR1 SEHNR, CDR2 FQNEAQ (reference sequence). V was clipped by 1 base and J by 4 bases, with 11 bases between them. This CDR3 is CASSLGRFGYNEQFF. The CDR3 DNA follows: TGTGCCAGCAGCTTAGGTAGATTCGGGTACAATGAGCAGTTCTTC.

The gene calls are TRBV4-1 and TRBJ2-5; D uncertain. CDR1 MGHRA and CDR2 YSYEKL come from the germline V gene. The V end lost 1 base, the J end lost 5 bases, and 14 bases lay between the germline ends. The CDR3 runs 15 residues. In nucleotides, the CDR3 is TGCGCCAGCAGCCAAGTTGCCAGCGCGTGGGAGACCCAGTACTTC. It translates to CASSQVASAWETQYF.

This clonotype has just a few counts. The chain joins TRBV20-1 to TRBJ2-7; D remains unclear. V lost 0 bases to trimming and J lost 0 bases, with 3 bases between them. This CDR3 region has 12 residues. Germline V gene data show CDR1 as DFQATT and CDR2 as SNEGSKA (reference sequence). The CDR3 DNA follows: TGCAGTGCTAGAGAGAGCTCCTACGAGCAGTACGTC. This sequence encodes CSARESSYEQYV.

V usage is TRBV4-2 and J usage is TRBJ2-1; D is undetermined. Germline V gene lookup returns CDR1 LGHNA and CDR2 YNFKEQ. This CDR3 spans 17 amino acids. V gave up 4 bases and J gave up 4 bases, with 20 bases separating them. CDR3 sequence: CASSPHPRLALYNEQFF. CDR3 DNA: TGTGCCAGCAGCCCCCACCCTCGTTTGGCACTATACAATGAGCAGTTCTTC.

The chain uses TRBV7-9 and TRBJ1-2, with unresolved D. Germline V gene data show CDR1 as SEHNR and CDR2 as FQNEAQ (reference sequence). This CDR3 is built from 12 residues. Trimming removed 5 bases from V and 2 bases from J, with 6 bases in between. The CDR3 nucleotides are TGTGCCAGCAGCGCCCAAAACTATGGCTACACCTTC. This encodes CASSAQNYGYTF.

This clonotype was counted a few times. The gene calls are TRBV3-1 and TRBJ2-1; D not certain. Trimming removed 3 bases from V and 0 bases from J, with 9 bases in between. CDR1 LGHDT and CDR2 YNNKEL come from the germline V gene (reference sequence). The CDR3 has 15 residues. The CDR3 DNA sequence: TGTGCCAGCAGCCACGTCCTGATCTCCTACAATGAGCAGTTCTTC. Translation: CASSHVLISYNEQFF.

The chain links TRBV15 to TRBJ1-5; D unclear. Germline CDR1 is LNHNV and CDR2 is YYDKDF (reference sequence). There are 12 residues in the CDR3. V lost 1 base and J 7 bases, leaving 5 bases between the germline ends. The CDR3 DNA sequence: TGTGCCACCAGCAGAGCCAGCCAGCCCCAGCATTTT. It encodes CATSRASQPQHF.

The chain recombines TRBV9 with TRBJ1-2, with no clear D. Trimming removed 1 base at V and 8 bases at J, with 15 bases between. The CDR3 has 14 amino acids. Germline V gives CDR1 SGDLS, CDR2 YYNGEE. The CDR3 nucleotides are TGTGCCAGCAGCGTATCGGTTTCCCAGGAAGGCTACACCTTC. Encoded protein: CASSVSVSQEGYTF. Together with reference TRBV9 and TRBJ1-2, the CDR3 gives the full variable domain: DSGVTQTPKHLITATGQRVTLRCSPRSGDLSVYWYQQSLDQGLQFLIQYYNGEERAKGNILERFSAQQFPDLHSELNLSSLELGDSALYFCASSVSVSQEGYTFGSGTRLTVV.

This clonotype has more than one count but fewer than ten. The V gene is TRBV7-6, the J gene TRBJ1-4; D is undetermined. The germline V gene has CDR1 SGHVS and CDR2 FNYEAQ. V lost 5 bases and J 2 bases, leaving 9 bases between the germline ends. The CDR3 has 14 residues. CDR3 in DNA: TGTGCCAGCAGCCGATCTTGGACTAATGAAAAACTGTTTTTT. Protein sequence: CASSRSWTNEKLFF.

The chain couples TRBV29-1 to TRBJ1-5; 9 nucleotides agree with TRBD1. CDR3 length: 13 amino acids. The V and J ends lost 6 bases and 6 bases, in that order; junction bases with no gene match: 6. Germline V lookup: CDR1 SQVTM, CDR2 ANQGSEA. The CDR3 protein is CSVGQGTGQPQHF. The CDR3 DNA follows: TGCAGCGTCGGACAGGGGACAGGTCAGCCCCAGCATTTT.

CDR3 bases: TGTGCCATCTCGTGGACAGAGAGCAATCAGCCCCAGCATTTT. Amino acids: CAISWTESNQPQHF. This chain connects TRBV10-3 to TRBJ1-5; D might be TRBD1 (6 bases). Trimming cost V 8 bases and J 1 base, with 12 bases left between them. Germline values: CDR1 ENHRY, CDR2 SYGVKD. CDR3 length: 14 amino acids.

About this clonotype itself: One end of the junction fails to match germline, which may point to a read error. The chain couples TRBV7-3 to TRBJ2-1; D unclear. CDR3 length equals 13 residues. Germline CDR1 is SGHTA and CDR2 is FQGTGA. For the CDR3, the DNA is TGTGCCAGCAGTTTAAGCTCCTACAATGAGCAGTTCTTC. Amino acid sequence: CASSLSSYNEQFF.

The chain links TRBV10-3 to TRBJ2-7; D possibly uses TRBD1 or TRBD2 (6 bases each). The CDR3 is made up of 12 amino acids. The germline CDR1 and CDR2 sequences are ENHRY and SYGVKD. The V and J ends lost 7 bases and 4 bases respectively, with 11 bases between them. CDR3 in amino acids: CAIMGGSYEQYF. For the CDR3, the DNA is TGTGCCATCATGGGGGGCTCTTACGAGCAGTACTTC.

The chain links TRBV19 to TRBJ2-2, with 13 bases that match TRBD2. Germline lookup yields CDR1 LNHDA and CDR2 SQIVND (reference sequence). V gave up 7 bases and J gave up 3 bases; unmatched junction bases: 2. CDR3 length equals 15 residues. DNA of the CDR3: TGTGCCAGTATCGGGACTAGCGGGGACACCGGGGAGCTGTTTTTT. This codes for CASIGTSGDTGELFF.

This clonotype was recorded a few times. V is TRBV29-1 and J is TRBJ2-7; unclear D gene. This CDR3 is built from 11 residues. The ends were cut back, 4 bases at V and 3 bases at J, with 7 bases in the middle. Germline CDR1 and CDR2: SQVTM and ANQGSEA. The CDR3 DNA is TGCAGCGTTGCTGTGGTCTACGAGCAGTACTTC. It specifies CSVAVVYEQYF.

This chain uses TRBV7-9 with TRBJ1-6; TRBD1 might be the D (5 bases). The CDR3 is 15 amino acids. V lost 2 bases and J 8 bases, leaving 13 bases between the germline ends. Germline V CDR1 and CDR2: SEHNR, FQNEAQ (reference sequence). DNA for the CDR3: TGTGCCAGCAGCTTATCCGGGCAGGGAGATTCACCCCTCCACTTT. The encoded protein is CASSLSGQGDSPLHF.

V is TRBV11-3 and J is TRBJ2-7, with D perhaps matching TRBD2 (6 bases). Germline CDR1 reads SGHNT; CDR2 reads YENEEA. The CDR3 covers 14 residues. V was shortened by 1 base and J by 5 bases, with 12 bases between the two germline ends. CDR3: CASSLVGRQDEQYV. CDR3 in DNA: TGTGCCAGCAGCTTAGTGGGGAGGCAGGACGAGCAGTACGTC.

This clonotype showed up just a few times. The CDR3 region has the DNA TGTGCCAGCAGCTCCAGCTCCTACAATGAGCAGTTCTTC. Translating gives CASSSSSYNEQFF. The V call is TRBV11-2, the J call TRBJ2-1; D is unclear. Trimming stripped 4 bases from V and 0 bases from J, with 4 bases between. CDR1 is SGHAT, CDR2 FQNNGV, per germline. This CDR3 comprises 13 residues.

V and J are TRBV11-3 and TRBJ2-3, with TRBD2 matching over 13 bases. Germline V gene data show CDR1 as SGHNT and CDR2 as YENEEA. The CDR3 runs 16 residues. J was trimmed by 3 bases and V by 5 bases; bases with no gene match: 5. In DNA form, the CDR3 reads TGTGCCAGCAGCGAACGGACTAGCGGGAGAACAGATACGCAGTATTTT. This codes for CASSERTSGRTDTQYF.

The DNA for the CDR3 is TGTGCCATCACCCCGGGTATTGGCTATGGCTACACCTTC. The encoded protein is CAITPGIGYGYTF. This chain links TRBV10-3 with TRBJ1-2; D call uncertain. Germline lookup yields CDR1 ENHRY and CDR2 SYGVKD. Trimming stripped 7 bases from V and 4 bases from J, with 13 bases between. The CDR3 is made up of 13 amino acids.

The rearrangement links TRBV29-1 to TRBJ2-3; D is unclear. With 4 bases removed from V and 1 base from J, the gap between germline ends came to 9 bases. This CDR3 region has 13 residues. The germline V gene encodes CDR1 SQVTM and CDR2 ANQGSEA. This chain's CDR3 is CSVVWWGTDTQYF. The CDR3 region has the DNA TGCAGCGTTGTGTGGTGGGGCACAGATACGCAGTATTTT.

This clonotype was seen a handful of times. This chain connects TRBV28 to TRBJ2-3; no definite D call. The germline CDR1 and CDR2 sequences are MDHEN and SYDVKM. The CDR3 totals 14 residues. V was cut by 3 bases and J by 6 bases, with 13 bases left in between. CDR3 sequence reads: CASSFAPSRDTQYF. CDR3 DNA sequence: TGTGCCAGCAGTTTTGCTCCCTCTCGGGATACGCAGTATTTT.

CDR3 loop: CASSFRLAGDSSYNEQFF. The CDR3 nucleotides are TGTGCCAGCAGCTTCAGGCTAGCGGGGGACAGCTCCTACAATGAGCAGTTCTTC. This chain connects TRBV7-9 to TRBJ2-1; the match to TRBD2 covers 10 bases. Unmatched junction bases numbered 8, after V lost 3 bases and J lost 0 bases. The germline V gene has CDR1 SEHNR and CDR2 FQNEAQ (reference sequence). This CDR3 is 18 amino acids long.

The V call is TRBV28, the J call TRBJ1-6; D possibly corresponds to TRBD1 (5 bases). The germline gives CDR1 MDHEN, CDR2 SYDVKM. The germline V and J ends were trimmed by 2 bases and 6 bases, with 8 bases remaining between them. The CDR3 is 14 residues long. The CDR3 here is CASSLRRGNSPLHF. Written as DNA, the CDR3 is TGTGCCAGCAGTTTACGTAGGGGTAATTCACCCCTCCACTTT.

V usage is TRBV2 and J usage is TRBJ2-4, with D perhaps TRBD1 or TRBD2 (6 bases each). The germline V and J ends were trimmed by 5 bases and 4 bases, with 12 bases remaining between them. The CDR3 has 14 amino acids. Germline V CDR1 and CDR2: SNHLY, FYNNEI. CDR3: CASSQEGGKNIQYF. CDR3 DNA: TGTGCCAGCAGTCAAGAGGGGGGTAAAAACATTCAGTACTTC.

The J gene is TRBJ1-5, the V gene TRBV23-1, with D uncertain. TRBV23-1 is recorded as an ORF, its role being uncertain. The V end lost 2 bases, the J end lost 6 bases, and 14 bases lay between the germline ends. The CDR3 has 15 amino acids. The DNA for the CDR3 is TGCGCCAGCAGTCAACCACAGTCTTGTTCTCAGCCCCAGCATTTT. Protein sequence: CASSQPQSCSQPQHF.

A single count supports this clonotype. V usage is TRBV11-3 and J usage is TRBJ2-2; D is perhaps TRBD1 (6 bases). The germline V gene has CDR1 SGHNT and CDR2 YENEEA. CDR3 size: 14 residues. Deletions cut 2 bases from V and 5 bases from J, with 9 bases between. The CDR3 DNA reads TGTGCCAGCAGCTTATACAGGGATACCGGGGAGCTGTTTTTT. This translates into CASSLYRDTGELFF.

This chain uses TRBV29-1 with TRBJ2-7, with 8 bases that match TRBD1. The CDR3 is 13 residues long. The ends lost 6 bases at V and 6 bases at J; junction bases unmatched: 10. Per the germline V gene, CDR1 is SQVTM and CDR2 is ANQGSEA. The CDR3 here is CSVQAGQGLEQYF. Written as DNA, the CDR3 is TGCAGCGTCCAAGCTGGACAGGGACTCGAGCAGTACTTC.

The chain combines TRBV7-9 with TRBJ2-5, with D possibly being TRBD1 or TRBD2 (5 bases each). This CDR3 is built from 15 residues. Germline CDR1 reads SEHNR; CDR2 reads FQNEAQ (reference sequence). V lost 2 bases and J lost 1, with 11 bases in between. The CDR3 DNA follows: TGTGCCAGCAGCTTAATCCCAGGGACCCAAGAGACCCAGTACTTC. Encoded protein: CASSLIPGTQETQYF.